Below are 25 T cell receptor beta chains sequenced from a single sample in a study of T cells in Graves' hyperthyroidism and ophthalmopathy. From RNA transcripts, TCR beta CDR3 regions were amplified. The study used the HTBI primer set for a first-round RT-PCR of the TCR CDR3. TCRdb reprocessed the multiplex PCR reads via MiXCR and lists one record per CDR3 protein. Here the sample spans approximately 500,000 distinct CDR3 sequences, just over 45% being singletons. Sequencing was performed on peripheral blood or thyroid tissue (not recorded which). The receptor set was obtained from a woman aged 18 to 35 with Graves' hyperthyroidism.

This clonotype was detected once. V usage is TRBV10-3 and J usage is TRBJ1-2, with D perhaps TRBD1 (6 bases). The V and J ends lost 10 bases and 8 bases respectively, with 14 bases between them. The CDR3 is 11 residues long. CDR1 is ENHRY, CDR2 SYGVKD, per germline. The CDR3 loop reads CATRAGAGYTF. CDR3 DNA sequence: TGTGCCACCCGGGCAGGGGCCGGCTACACCTTC.

This clonotype was recorded at least ten times. This chain connects TRBV6-1 to TRBJ1-5; D not certain. V was shortened by 6 bases and J by 1 base, with 19 bases between the two germline ends. The CDR3 spans 17 residues. Per germline, CDR1 MNHNS and CDR2 SASEGT. This chain's CDR3 is CASRPIRNKRSNQPQHF. DNA of the CDR3: TGTGCCAGCAGGCCCATTAGGAATAAGAGGAGCAATCAGCCCCAGCATTTT.

As for this clonotype: Since the CDR3 does not end with the conserved phenylalanine or tryptophan, this likely comes from a read error. This chain connects TRBV4-3 to TRBJ1-3, with D tentatively TRBD1 (6 bases). The length of the CDR3 is 17 residues. Trimming removed 5 bases at V and 1 base at J, with 18 bases between. Germline values: CDR1 LGHNA, CDR2 YSLEER. The CDR3: CASSLGFLGGSGNTIYL. The CDR3 DNA is TGCGCCAGCAGCTTAGGCTTTTTAGGGGGATCTGGAAACACCATATATCTT.

This clonotype showed up many times. The V call is TRBV6-6, the J call TRBJ2-7; 7 positions match TRBD1. The CDR3 covers 18 residues. Germline CDR1 reads MNHNY; CDR2 reads SVGAGI (reference sequence). The J segment lost 3 bases and the V segment lost 0 bases, leaving 14 bases of the junction unmatched. In nucleotides, the CDR3 is TGTGCCAGCAGTTACTCTCGACAGGGCGCGGCCGGCCTCTACGAGCAGTACTTC. It encodes CASSYSRQGAAGLYEQYF.

There are many counts of this clonotype. The V gene is TRBV12-3 or TRBV12-4, the J gene TRBJ1-5, with unresolved D. With 3 bases removed from V and 8 bases from J, the gap between germline ends came to 20 bases. The CDR3 sequence is 16 residues long. CDR3 bases: TGTGCCAGCAGTTTGCGGTTATCGGAAAAAGGAAAGCCCCAGCATTTT. Translation: CASSLRLSEKGKPQHF.

The chain employs TRBV25-1 and TRBJ2-7, with D possibly TRBD2 on 5 matching bases. This CDR3 has 14 amino acids. The V end was cut by 4 bases, the J end by 3 bases, with 13 bases between. In germline, CDR1 is MGHDK, CDR2 SYGVNS. The CDR3 DNA reads TGTGCCAGCAGTGCTAGACTTCGGGACTACGAGCAGTACTTC. The encoded protein is CASSARLRDYEQYF.

In DNA, the CDR3 is TGTGCCAGTAGTTCCCGAGTAGCGGGAGGGCCTGGGAATGAGCAGTTCTTC. Amino acids: CASSSRVAGGPGNEQFF. V usage is TRBV19 and J usage is TRBJ2-7, with TRBD2 identical over 11 bases. TRBJ2-1 explains the end of the DNA better; the J call may be wrong. The germline CDR1 and CDR2 sequences are LNHDA and SQIVND (reference sequence). CDR3 length: 17 amino acids.

Concerning this clonotype: The junction differs from germline at one of its ends, possibly a read error. V is TRBV29-1 and J is TRBJ2-5; TRBD2 might be the D (5 bases). The end of the DNA aligns better with TRBJ2-1, so the J call may be wrong. There are 15 residues in the CDR3. The germline V gene has CDR1 SQVTM and CDR2 ANQGSEA. CDR3 protein: CSVAVRLASYNEQFF. The CDR3 DNA follows: TGCAGCGTTGCCGTACGGCTAGCCTCGTACAACGAGCAGTTCTTC.

The V call is TRBV15, the J call TRBJ2-7, with 10 nucleotides matching TRBD2. CDR3 length: 16 residues. V gave up 3 bases and J gave up 7 bases; unmatched junction bases: 12. Germline assignment: CDR1 LNHNV and CDR2 YYDKDF (reference sequence). The CDR3 coding sequence is TGTGCCACCAGCAGCTTGGGATTAGCGGGAGGTGGGGAGCAGTACTTC. Translated: CATSSLGLAGGGEQYF.

The table lists this clonotype with many counts. The gene calls are TRBV12-3 or TRBV12-4 and TRBJ1-1; TRBD1 might be the D (5 bases). V lost 1 base and J lost 11, with 5 bases in between. The CDR3 has 10 amino acids. The CDR3: CASSLGDAFF. In DNA form, the CDR3 reads TGTGCCAGCAGTTTAGGGGACGCTTTCTTT.

This clonotype was seen many times. The chain joins TRBV7-8 to TRBJ2-7, with 8 bases identical to TRBD1. The ends lost 4 bases at V and 1 base at J; junction bases unmatched: 12. This CDR3 comprises 17 residues. Germline lookup yields CDR1 SGHVS and CDR2 FQNEAQ. CDR3 nucleotide sequence: TGTGCCAGCAGCTCCTGGACAGGGCGGGGCTTGTCCTACGAGCAGTACTTC. Its protein is CASSSWTGRGLSYEQYF.

This clonotype was picked up many times. The chain combines TRBV6-2 or TRBV6-3 with TRBJ1-5; the D is unclear. Germline values: CDR1 MNHEY, CDR2 SVGEGT. The V end lost 6 bases, the J end lost 0 bases, and 12 bases lay between the germline ends. The length of the CDR3 is 15 residues. CDR3 protein: CASRPQEYSNQPQHF. CDR3 DNA sequence: TGTGCCAGCAGGCCTCAGGAATATAGCAATCAGCCCCAGCATTTT.

This chain connects TRBV7-9 to TRBJ1-2; weak D call: TRBD1 (6 bases). Per germline, CDR1 SEHNR and CDR2 FQNEAQ (reference sequence). The V end was cut by 4 bases, the J end by 8 bases, with 11 bases between. CDR3 length: 12 amino acids. The CDR3 DNA follows: TGTGCCAGCAGCTCATACGGACAGGGCTACACCTTC. This encodes CASSSYGQGYTF.

This clonotype was found many times. This sequence joins TRBV29-1 and TRBJ2-7, with D perhaps TRBD1 (6 bases). Germline V CDR1 and CDR2: SQVTM, ANQGSEA. The V and J ends lost 3 bases and 6 bases respectively, with 12 bases between them. CDR3 size: 12 residues. Here the CDR3 DNA reads TGCAGCGTTGAGGCCAGCAGGGGCGAGCAGTACTTC. Translation gives CSVEASRGEQYF.

The V and J genes are TRBV24-1 and TRBJ1-2; TRBD1 matches at 8 bases. J lost 7 bases, V lost 5 bases, and 5 bases had no gene match. This CDR3 is built from 13 residues. CDR1 and CDR2 from the germline V gene are KGHDR and SFDVKD. CDR3 nucleotides: TGTGCCACCAGTGCCTCAGGACAGGGTGGCTACACCTTC. This sequence encodes CATSASGQGGYTF.

Here the CDR3 reads CASSLYIRQASGYEQYF. CDR3 in DNA: TGTGCCAGCAGCTTGTACATCAGACAGGCCTCAGGGTACGAGCAGTACTTC. The chain is built from TRBV7-8 and TRBJ2-7; TRBD1 is a possible D gene (6 bases). Trimming left V 3 bases short and J 4 bases short, with 22 bases between. The CDR3 runs to 17 residues. Germline CDR1 reads SGHVS; CDR2 reads FQNEAQ. Using reference TRBV7-8 and TRBJ2-7 for the parts outside the CDR3, the full variable domain is GAGVSQSPRYKVAKRGQDVALRCDPISGHVSLFWYQQALGQGPEFLTYFQNEAQLDKSGLPSDRFFAERPEGSVSTLKIQRTQQEDSAVYLCASSLYIRQASGYEQYFGPGTRLTVT.

The chain recombines TRBV7-9 with TRBJ1-1; D gene ambiguous. Germline lookup yields CDR1 SEHNR and CDR2 FQNEAQ (reference sequence). The CDR3 length is 15 residues. V shed 5 bases and J shed 5 bases, with 18 bases lying between them. CDR3 bases: TGTGCCAGCAGCGTGGACGCCTTTGGTGGAACTGAAGCTTTCTTT. It translates to CASSVDAFGGTEAFF.

V is TRBV7-2 and J is TRBJ2-5; the D gene could be TRBD1 or TRBD2 (6 bases each). With 2 bases removed from V and 5 bases from J, the gap between germline ends came to 15 bases. CDR3 length equals 15 residues. Per germline, CDR1 SGHTA and CDR2 FQGNSA. The CDR3 nucleotides are TGTGCCAGCAGCTTAAGCCCTACAGGGAGGGAGACCCAGTACTTC. Its protein is CASSLSPTGRETQYF.

Points on this clonotype: The conserved final phenylalanine or tryptophan is absent from the CDR3, which likely points to a read error. This rearrangement joins TRBV19 to TRBJ2-2; D remains unclear. CDR3 length equals 11 residues. The V gene lost 6 bases and the J gene lost 4 bases, with 3 bases spanning the gap. CDR1 and CDR2 from the germline V gene are LNHDA and SQIVND (reference sequence). In DNA, the CDR3 is TGTGCCAGTAGCCTCACCGGGGAGCTGTTTCTT. Translation gives CASSLTGELFL.

The gene calls are TRBV7-9 and TRBJ2-7; 7 bases agree with TRBD1. The J call may be in error: the DNA end matches TRBJ2-1 better. CDR1 is SEHNR, CDR2 FQNEAQ, per germline (reference sequence). The length of the CDR3 is 13 residues. The CDR3 here is CASSIQGFNEQFF. DNA for the CDR3: TGTGCCAGCAGCATACAGGGGTTCAATGAGCAGTTCTTC.

For this clonotype: A single base separates this from a much larger clone, so it may be a read error. The gene calls are TRBV7-2 and TRBJ1-1; D remains unclear. This CDR3 contains 13 residues. The V gene lost 5 bases and the J gene lost 8 bases, with 15 bases spanning the gap. Germline lookup yields CDR1 SGHTA and CDR2 FQGNSA. The CDR3: CASSKIWGGEAFF. The CDR3, as DNA: TGTGCCAGCAGCAAGATCTGGGGAGGAGAAGCTTTCTTT.

V usage is TRBV7-2 and J usage is TRBJ1-2; D ambiguous. Trimming shortened V by 2 bases and J by 0 bases, and 7 bases separated the two germline ends. Germline V gene lookup returns CDR1 SGHTA and CDR2 FQGNSA. The CDR3 has 14 amino acids. Written as DNA, the CDR3 is TGTGCCAGCAGCTTACTACGGGCTAACTATGGCTACACCTTC. This codes for CASSLLRANYGYTF.

This clonotype was counted many times. V usage is TRBV7-6 and J usage is TRBJ2-7, with TRBD2 identical over 7 bases. This CDR3 contains 12 residues. The germline V gene encodes CDR1 SGHVS and CDR2 FNYEAQ. The V gene end was trimmed by 5 bases and the J gene end by 3 bases; junction bases not matched to a gene: 1. CDR3 sequence (DNA): TGTGCCAGCAGCGGGAGGGACTACGAGCAGTACTTC. Translated, it gives CASSGRDYEQYF.

This clonotype was recorded many times. This chain uses TRBV19 with TRBJ1-5, with D maybe TRBD1 (6 bases). Trimming left V 6 bases short and J 4 bases short, with 10 bases between. Germline values: CDR1 LNHDA, CDR2 SQIVND (reference sequence). This CDR3 spans 13 amino acids. CDR3 in DNA: TGTGCCAGTAGGGTGGACAGAAATCAGCCCCAGCATTTT. Its translation is CASRVDRNQPQHF.

In its sample, this clonotype was seen many times. The V and J genes are TRBV4-1 and TRBJ1-5; D not resolved. Trimming left V 0 bases short and J 1 base short, with 13 bases between. Per germline, CDR1 MGHRA and CDR2 YSYEKL. This CDR3 has 17 amino acids. CDR3 DNA sequence: TGCGCCAGCAGCCAAGATCCTTCCAGGCCAAGCAATCAGCCCCAGCATTTT. This encodes CASSQDPSRPSNQPQHF.